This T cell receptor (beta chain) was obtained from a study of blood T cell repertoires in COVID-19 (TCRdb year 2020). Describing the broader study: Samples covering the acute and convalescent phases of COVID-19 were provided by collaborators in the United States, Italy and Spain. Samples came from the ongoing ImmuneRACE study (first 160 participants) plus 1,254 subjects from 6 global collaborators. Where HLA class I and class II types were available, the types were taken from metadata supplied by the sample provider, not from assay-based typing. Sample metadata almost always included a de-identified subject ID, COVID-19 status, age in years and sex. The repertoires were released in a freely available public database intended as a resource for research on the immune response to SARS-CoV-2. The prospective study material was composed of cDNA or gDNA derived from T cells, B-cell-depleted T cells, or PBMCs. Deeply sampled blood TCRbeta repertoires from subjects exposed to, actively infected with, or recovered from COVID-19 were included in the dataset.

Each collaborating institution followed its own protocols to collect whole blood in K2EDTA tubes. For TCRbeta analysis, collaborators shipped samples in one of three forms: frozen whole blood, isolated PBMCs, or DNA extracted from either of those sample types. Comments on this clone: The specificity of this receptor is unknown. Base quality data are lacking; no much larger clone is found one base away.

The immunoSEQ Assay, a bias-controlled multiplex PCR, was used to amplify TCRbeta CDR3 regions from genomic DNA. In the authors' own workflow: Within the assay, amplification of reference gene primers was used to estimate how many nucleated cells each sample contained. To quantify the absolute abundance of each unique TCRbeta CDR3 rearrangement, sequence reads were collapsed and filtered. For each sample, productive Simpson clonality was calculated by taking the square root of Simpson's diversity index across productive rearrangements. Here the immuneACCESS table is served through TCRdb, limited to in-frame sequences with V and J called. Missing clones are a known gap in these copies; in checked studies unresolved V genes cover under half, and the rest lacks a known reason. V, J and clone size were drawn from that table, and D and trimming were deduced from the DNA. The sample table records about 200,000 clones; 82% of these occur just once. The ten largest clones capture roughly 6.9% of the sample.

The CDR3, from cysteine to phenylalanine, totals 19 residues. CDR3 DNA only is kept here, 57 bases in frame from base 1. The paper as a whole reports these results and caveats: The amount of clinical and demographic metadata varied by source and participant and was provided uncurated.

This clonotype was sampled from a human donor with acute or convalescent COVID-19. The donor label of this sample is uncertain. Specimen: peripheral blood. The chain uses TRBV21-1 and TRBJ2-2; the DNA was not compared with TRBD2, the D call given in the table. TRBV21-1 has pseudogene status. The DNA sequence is TGTGCCAGCAGCGCCTCCGGGACTAGCGGGAGCGTTAGCGCCGGGGAGCTGTTTTTT. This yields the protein CASSASGTSGSVSAGELFF.